The 2 T cell receptor delta chains listed next were all sequenced from one sample in a study of delta chains in infants with herpesvirus infections. PBMC RNA was reverse transcribed using gamma-chain- and delta-chain-specific primers. TCRdb re-called the RT-PCR reads with CATT. The repertoire holds roughly 1,200 delta-chain clones, with under 45% as singletons. Here the sequenced sample was peripheral blood, taken at time point 3 of longitudinal follow-up. These receptors originate from a human donor who was a Ugandan infant, either HIV-exposed or HIV-unexposed (not recorded which).

There are a few counts of this clone. This chain uses TRDV1 with TRDJ1, with TRDD2 identical over 9 bases. V was pared by 9 bases and J by 0 bases, with 23 bases of the junction left unmatched. The CDR3 runs to 20 residues. Germline loops: CDR1 TSWWSYY, CDR2 QGS. In DNA form, the CDR3 reads TGTGCTCTGGCTGCCTTCCTACGCAACACCCCAGCCCACGACACCGATAAACTCATCTTT. Translated: CALAAFLRNTPAHDTDKLIF.

The V call is TRDV1, the J call TRDJ1; TRDD3 aligns across 10 bases. CDR3 length: 24 amino acids. The germline V gene has CDR1 TSWWSYY and CDR2 QGS. V gave up 2 bases and J gave up 0 bases; unmatched junction bases: 27. This CDR3 reads CALGESPFRNSPLGDSSYTDKLIF. CDR3 DNA: TGTGCTCTTGGGGAATCCCCCTTCCGCAATAGCCCACTGGGGGATTCCTCGTACACCGATAAACTCATCTTT.